These T cell receptor beta chains were read from a single sample in a study of a mutant IDH1 vaccine in newly diagnosed glioma. Some clones are missing from TCRdb's copy, which holds only in-frame ones; the method was immunoSEQ multiplex PCR. The sample includes 57,000 or so clones, around 80% seen only once; the top ten take around 3.5%. These receptors' antigens are unknown. Sequences were derived from PBMCs, sampled from a glioma patient whose treatment included an IDH1 peptide vaccine. The receptors come from a man between 25 and 39 years old with glioma. CDR3s include the opening cysteine and the closing phenylalanine or tryptophan.

J,V,CDR3
TRBJ1-6,TRBV2,CASSMRGQGSPLHF
TRBJ2-7,TRBV11-2,CASSSPPLRDSYEQYF
TRBJ2-4,TRBV5-1,CASSRTGLAPPNIQYF
TRBJ2-2,TRBV5-1,CASSLGLAGGNTGELFF
TRBJ1-5,TRBV6-5,CASSYSGVSNQPQHF
TRBJ1-1,TRBV6-1,CASSPWQGTAFF
TRBJ1-3,TRBV11-2,CASSLDLFSGNTIYF
TRBJ2-1,TRBV7-6,CASSIWTSGGEYGNEQFF
TRBJ2-1,TRBV19,CASSSDGEQFF
TRBJ1-1,TRBV5-5,CASSLNVRNTEAFF
TRBJ2-3,TRBV6-1,CASRERGQSSTDTQYF
TRBJ1-1,TRBV5-4,CASSQGISRINTEAFF
TRBJ1-6,TRBV5-1,CASSLEGKGSPLHF
TRBJ2-2,TRBV10-1,CASSESRPAGVTGELFF
TRBJ1-4,TRBV5-1,CASSTGEWDGEKLFF
TRBJ1-3,TRBV30,CAWSNEGSGNTIYF
TRBJ1-1,TRBV7-9,CASSFGRGNTEAFF
TRBJ2-7,TRBV6-1,CASRDRASVNEQYF
TRBJ2-2,TRBV2,CASRKDRGGTGELFF
TRBJ2-1,TRBV5-1,CASSLGGQVSNEQFF
TRBJ2-1,TRBV15,CATSRGRFGGGAQFF
TRBJ2-3,TRBV5-4,CASTFDFGGDTQYF
TRBJ1-3,TRBV10-3,CAISAGVSSGNTIYF
TRBJ1-2,TRBV11-2,CASSPRQGPINYGYTF
TRBJ1-5,TRBV7-9,CASRAKGPDQPQHF
TRBJ2-5,TRBV10-3,CAISEDSGRPGETQYF
TRBJ1-3,TRBV27,CASSLGPSGNTIYF
TRBJ1-5,TRBV7-9,CASSYGSSNQPQHF
TRBJ1-4,TRBV7-2,CASSKGGTGDSNNEKLFF
TRBJ1-2,TRBV19,CASSVTGNYGYTF
TRBJ2-2,TRBV12-5,CASGFNPDVRGGELFF
TRBJ2-4,TRBV6-1,CASRYQNIQYF
TRBJ1-6,TRBV9,CASSVDSGEDSPLHF
TRBJ1-6,TRBV14,CASSQGREYSPLHF
TRBJ1-1,TRBV5-4,CASSLTGGNTEAFF
TRBJ2-6,TRBV4-1,CASSQVGAGANVLTF
TRBJ1-6,TRBV5-1,CASSLMGVGNSPLHF
TRBJ2-1,TRBV7-9,CASSLVQPQQFF
TRBJ2-3,TRBV30,CAWRGDLATDTQYF
TRBJ2-5,TRBV5-4,CASSLSGQGGMETQYF
TRBJ1-1,TRBV7-6,CASSLVEMNTEAFF
TRBJ2-2,TRBV11-3,CASSFSQGNTGELFF
TRBJ1-5,TRBV19,CASSPGTLALPQHF
TRBJ1-2,TRBV19,CASSSQPSVNYGYTF
TRBJ2-7,TRBV7-9,CASSLEFEGAYEQYF